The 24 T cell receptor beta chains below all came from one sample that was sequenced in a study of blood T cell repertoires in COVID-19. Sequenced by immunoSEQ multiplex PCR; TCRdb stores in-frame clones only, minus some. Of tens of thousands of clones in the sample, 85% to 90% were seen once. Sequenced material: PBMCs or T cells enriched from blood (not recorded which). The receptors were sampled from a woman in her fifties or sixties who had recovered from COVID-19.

As DNA, the CDR3 is TGTGCCAGCAGCTTATCGCTAGCGGGGGGAGATACGCAGTATTTT. It yields the protein CASSLSLAGGDTQYF. The chain recombines TRBV7-7 with TRBJ2-3; 11 bases align to TRBD2. Germline V gene lookup returns CDR1 SSHAT and CDR2 FNYEAQ (reference sequence). The trim removed 2 bases at V and 5 bases at J, leaving 3 bases unmatched. The CDR3 is made up of 15 amino acids.

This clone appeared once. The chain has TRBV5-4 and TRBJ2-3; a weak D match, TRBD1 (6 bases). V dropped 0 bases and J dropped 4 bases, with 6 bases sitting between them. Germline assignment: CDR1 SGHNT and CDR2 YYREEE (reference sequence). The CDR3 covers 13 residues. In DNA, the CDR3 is TGTGCCAGCAGCTTGGCAGGGGCAGATACGCAGTATTTT. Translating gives CASSLAGADTQYF.

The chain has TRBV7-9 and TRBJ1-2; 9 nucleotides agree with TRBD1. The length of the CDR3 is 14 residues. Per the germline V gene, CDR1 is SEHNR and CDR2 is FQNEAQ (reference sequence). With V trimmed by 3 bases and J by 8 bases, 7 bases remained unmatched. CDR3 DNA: TGTGCCAGCAGCTTTGGACAGGGGACGGACGGCTACACCTTC. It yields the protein CASSFGQGTDGYTF.

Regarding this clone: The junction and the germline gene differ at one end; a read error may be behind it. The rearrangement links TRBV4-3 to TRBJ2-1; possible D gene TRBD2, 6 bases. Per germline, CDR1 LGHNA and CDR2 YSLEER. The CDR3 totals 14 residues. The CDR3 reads CASSQDKAGSPLLF. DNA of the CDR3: TGCGCCAGCAGCCAAGATAAGGCGGGAAGTCCTCTACTCTTC.

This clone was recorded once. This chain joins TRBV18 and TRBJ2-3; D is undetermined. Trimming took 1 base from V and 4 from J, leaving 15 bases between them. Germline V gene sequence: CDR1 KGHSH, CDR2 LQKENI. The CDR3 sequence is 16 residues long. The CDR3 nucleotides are TGTGCCAGCTCACCACAGCCAAGTGACGAGGCAGATACGCAGTATTTT. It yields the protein CASSPQPSDEADTQYF.

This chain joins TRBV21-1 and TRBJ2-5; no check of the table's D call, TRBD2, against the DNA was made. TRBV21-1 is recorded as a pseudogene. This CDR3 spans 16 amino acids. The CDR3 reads CASSRGGVADEETQYF. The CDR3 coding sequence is TGTGCCAGCAGTCGGGGGGGCGTCGCGGACGAAGAGACCCAGTACTTC.

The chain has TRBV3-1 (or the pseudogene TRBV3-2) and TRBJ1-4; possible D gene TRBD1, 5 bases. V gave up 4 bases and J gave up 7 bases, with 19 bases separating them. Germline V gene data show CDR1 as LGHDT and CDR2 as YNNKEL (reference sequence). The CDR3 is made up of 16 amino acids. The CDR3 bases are TGTGCCAGCAGCCGGAGCCCGGGGGGGACGGGTGAAAAACTGTTTTTT. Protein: CASSRSPGGTGEKLFF.

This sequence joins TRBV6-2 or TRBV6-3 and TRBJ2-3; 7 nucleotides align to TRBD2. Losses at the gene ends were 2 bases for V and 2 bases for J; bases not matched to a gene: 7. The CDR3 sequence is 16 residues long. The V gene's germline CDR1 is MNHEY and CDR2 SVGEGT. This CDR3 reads CASSYGTTENTDTQYF. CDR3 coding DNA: TGTGCCAGCAGTTACGGGACTACCGAAAACACAGATACGCAGTATTTT.

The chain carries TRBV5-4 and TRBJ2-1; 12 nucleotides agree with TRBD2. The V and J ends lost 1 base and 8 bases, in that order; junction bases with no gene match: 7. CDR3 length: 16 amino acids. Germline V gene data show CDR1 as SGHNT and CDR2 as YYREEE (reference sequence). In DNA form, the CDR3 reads TGTGCCAGCAGCTTGCCGCTAGCGGGGGGGCGTTATGAGCAGTTCTTC. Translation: CASSLPLAGGRYEQFF.

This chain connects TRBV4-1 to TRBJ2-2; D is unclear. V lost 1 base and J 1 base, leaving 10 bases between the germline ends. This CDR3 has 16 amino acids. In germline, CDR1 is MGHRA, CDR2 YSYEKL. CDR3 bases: TGCGCCAGCAGCCAAGTTCGGAGTATGAACACCGGGGAGCTGTTTTTT. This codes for CASSQVRSMNTGELFF.

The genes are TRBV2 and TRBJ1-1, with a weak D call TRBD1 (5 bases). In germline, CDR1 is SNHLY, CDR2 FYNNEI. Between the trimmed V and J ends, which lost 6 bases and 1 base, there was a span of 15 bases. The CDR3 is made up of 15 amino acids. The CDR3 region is CASSLRVTANTEAFF. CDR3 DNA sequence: TGTGCCAGCAGCCTCAGAGTGACAGCGAACACTGAAGCTTTCTTT. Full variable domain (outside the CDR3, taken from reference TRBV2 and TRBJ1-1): EPEVTQTPSHQVTQMGQEVILRCVPISNHLYFYWYRQILGQKVEFLVSFYNNEISEKSEIFDDQFSVERPDGSNFTLKIRSTKLEDSAMYFCASSLRVTANTEAFFGQGTRLTVV.

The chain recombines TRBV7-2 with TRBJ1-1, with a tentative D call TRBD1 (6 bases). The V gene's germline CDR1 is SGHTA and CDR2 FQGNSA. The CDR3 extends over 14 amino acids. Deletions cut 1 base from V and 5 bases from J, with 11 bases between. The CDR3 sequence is CASSLEFQGTEAFF. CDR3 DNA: TGTGCCAGCAGCTTAGAATTCCAGGGGACTGAAGCTTTCTTT.

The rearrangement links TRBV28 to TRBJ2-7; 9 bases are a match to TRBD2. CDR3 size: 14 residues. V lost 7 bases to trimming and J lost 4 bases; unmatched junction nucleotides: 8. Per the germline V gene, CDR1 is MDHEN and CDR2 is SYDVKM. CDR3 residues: CASISSGAPYEQYF. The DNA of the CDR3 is TGTGCCAGCATATCTAGCGGGGCACCGTACGAGCAGTACTTC.

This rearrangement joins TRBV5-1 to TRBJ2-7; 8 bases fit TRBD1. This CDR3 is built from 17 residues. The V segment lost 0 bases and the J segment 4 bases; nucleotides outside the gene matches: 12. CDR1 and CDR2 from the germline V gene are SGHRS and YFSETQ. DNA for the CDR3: TGCGCCAGCAGCTTGGTTGGGGGGACAGGAGTCTTGTACGAGCAGTACTTC. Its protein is CASSLVGGTGVLYEQYF. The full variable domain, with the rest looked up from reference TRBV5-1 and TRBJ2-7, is KAGVTQTPRYLIKTRGQQVTLSCSPISGHRSVSWYQQTPGQGLQFLFEYFSETQRNKGNFPGRFSGRQFSNSRSEMNVSTLELGDSALYLCASSLVGGTGVLYEQYFGPGTRLTVT.

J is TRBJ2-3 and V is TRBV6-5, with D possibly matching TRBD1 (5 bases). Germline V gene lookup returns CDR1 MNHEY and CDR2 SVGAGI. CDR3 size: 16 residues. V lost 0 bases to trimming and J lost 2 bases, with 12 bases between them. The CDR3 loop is CASSYSPAGLTDTQYF. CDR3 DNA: TGTGCCAGCAGTTACTCCCCAGCAGGGCTCACAGATACGCAGTATTTT.

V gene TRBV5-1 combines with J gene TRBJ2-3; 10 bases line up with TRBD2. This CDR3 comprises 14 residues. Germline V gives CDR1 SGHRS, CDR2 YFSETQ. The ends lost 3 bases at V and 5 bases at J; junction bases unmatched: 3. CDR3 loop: CASSSLAGVDTQYF. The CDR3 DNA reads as TGCGCCAGCAGCTCGCTAGCGGGAGTAGATACGCAGTATTTT. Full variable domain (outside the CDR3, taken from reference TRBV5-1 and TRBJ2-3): KAGVTQTPRYLIKTRGQQVTLSCSPISGHRSVSWYQQTPGQGLQFLFEYFSETQRNKGNFPGRFSGRQFSNSRSEMNVSTLELGDSALYLCASSSLAGVDTQYFGPGTRLTVL.

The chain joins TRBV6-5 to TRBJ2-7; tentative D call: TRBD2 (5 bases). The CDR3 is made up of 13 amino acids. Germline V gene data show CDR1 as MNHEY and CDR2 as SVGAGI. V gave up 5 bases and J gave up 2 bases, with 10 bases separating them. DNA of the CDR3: TGTGCCAGCAGTCCCCGGGGTCCCTACGAGCAGTACTTC. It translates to CASSPRGPYEQYF.

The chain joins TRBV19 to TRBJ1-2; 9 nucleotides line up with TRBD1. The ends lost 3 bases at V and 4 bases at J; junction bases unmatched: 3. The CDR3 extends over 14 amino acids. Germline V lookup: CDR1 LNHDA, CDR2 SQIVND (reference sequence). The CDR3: CASSILGQGYGYTF. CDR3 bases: TGTGCCAGTAGTATCTTGGGACAGGGCTATGGCTACACCTTC.

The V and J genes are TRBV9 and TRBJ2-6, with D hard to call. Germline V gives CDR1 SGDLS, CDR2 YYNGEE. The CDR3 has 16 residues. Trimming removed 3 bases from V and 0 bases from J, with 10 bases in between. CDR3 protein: CASSALAASGANVLTF. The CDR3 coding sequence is TGTGCCAGCAGCGCTTTGGCCGCCTCTGGGGCCAACGTCCTGACTTTC.

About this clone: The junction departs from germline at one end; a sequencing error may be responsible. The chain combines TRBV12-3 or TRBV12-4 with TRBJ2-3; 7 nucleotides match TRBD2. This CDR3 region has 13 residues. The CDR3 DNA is TGTGCCAGCAGTATAGCGGGCTGGGATACGCAGTATTTT. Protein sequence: CASSIAGWDTQYF.

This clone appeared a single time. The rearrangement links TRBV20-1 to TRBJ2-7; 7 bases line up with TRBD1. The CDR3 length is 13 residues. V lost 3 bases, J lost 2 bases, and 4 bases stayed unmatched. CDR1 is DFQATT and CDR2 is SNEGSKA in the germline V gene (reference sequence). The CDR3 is CSASGQGAYEQYF. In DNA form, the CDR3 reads TGCAGTGCTAGTGGTCAGGGGGCCTACGAGCAGTACTTC.

CDR3 nucleotides: TGTGCCAGCAGCTTAAGAACGAGCGGGTACTACAATGAGCAGTTCTTC. Residues: CASSLRTSGYYNEQFF. This chain links TRBV11-1 with TRBJ2-1, with TRBD2 as a possible D gene (6 bases). With 2 bases removed from V and 3 bases from J, the gap between germline ends came to 14 bases. Germline CDR1 and CDR2: SGHAT and FQDESV (reference sequence). The CDR3 covers 16 residues.

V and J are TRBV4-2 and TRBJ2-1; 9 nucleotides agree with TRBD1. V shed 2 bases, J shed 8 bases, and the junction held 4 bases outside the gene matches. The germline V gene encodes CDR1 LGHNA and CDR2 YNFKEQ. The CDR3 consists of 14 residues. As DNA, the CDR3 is TGTGCCAGCAGCCAACGGGGACAGGGCGATGAGCAGTTCTTC. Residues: CASSQRGQGDEQFF.

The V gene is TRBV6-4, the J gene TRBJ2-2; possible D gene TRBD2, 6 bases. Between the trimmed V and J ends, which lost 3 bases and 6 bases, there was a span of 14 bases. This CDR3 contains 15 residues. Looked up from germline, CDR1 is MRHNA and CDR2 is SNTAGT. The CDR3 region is CASSERSGEAGELFF. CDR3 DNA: TGTGCCAGCAGTGAAAGGTCGGGAGAGGCCGGGGAGCTGTTTTTT.